This is a list of T cell receptor beta chains from one sample in a study of T cells in Graves' hyperthyroidism and ophthalmopathy. TCRdb analysed the multiplex PCR reads with MiXCR anew, one entry per CDR3 protein. The repertoire includes roughly 570,000 distinct CDR3 sequences, more than 45% of them detected once, and 15% to 20% sits in the top ten. Sequencing was carried out using peripheral blood or thyroid tissue (not recorded which). These receptors came from an adult woman with Graves' disease, either hyperthyroidism or ophthalmopathy (not recorded which). CDR3s include the opening cysteine and the closing phenylalanine or tryptophan. The order of the fields is J gene, D gene, clone size, V gene, CDR3 DNA, CDR3 protein. The D gene is left open where the match is weak. Expanded clones are given a class, and other clones once, few, many or no size at all.

j_call: TRBJ1-2
d_call: .
clone_size: .
v_call: TRBV9
cdr3_nt: TGTGCCAGCAGCGTAGAAGGGGATGATTTATATGGCTACACCTTC
cdr3_aa: CASSVEGDDLYGYTF

j_call: TRBJ2-5
d_call: .
clone_size: .
v_call: TRBV6-5
cdr3_nt: TGTGCCAGCAGTTTCGTTTCGTGGGGGTACGAGACCCAGTACTTC
cdr3_aa: CASSFVSWGYETQYF

j_call: TRBJ2-5
d_call: TRBD1
clone_size: many
v_call: TRBV11-2
cdr3_nt: TGTGCCAGCAGCTCTGACAGGGTTAAGACCCAGTACTTC
cdr3_aa: CASSSDRVKTQYF

j_call: TRBJ1-2
d_call: TRBD1
clone_size: many
v_call: TRBV5-8
cdr3_nt: TGTGCCAGCAGCTTGGAGACAGGGATTGGCTACACCTTC
cdr3_aa: CASSLETGIGYTF

j_call: TRBJ1-5
d_call: .
clone_size: .
v_call: TRBV19
cdr3_nt: TGTGCCAGTCGGTTGGGGAGCAATCAGCCCCAGCATTTT
cdr3_aa: CASRLGSNQPQHF

j_call: TRBJ1-3
d_call: .
clone_size: .
v_call: TRBV25-1
cdr3_nt: TGTGCTAGGGGCCCCAGGGGATCTGGAAACACCATATATTTT
cdr3_aa: CARGPRGSGNTIYF

j_call: TRBJ2-3
d_call: .
clone_size: .
v_call: TRBV15
cdr3_nt: TGTGCCACCAGCATAACTCCGACAGATACGCAGTATTTT
cdr3_aa: CATSITPTDTQYF

j_call: TRBJ2-5
d_call: TRBD1
clone_size: many
v_call: TRBV20-1
cdr3_nt: TGCAGTGCTAGTTCCAGGGGGCAAGGGACCCAGTACTTC
cdr3_aa: CSASSRGQGTQYF

j_call: TRBJ2-7
d_call: .
clone_size: few
v_call: TRBV7-9
cdr3_nt: TGTGCCAGCAGCCAAGATTTTTTCGAGACGTCGCTCTCCTACGAGCAGTACTTC
cdr3_aa: CASSQDFFETSLSYEQYF

j_call: TRBJ2-2
d_call: TRBD2
clone_size: many
v_call: TRBV7-8
cdr3_nt: TGTGCCAGCAGCTTAGCGCGCGGGAGGGTTTATTGGAACACCGGGGAGCTGTTTTTT
cdr3_aa: CASSLARGRVYWNTGELFF

j_call: TRBJ1-2
d_call: .
clone_size: .
v_call: TRBV19
cdr3_nt: TGTGCCAGTAGTCCCGGGCCAGGATATGGCTACACCTTC
cdr3_aa: CASSPGPGYGYTF

j_call: TRBJ1-5
d_call: .
clone_size: .
v_call: TRBV7-2
cdr3_nt: TGTGCCAGCAGCCCGGGACTAGCGGGAGTAGAGACCCAGCATTTT
cdr3_aa: CASSPGLAGVETQHF

j_call: TRBJ1-5
d_call: .
clone_size: many
v_call: TRBV20-1
cdr3_nt: TGCAGTGCTAGAGCACCGGAGGGGGGAGTTCAGCCCCAGCATTTT
cdr3_aa: CSARAPEGGVQPQHF